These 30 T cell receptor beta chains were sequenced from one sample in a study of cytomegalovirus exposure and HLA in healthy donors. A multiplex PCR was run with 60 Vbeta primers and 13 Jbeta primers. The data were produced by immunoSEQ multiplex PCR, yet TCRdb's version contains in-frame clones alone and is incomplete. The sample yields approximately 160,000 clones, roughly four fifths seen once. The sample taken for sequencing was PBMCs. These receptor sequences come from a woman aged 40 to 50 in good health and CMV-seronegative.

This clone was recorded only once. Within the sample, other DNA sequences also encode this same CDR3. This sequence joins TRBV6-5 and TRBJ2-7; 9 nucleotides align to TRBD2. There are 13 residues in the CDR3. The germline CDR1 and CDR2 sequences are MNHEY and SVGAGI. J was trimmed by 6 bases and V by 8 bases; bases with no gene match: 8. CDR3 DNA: TGTGCCAGCTCCCGCGGGAGGGCCGCCGAGCAGTACTTC. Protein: CASSRGRAAEQYF.

The CDR3 DNA follows: TGCACCTCAACGGGGGGGGGTCAAGAGACCCAGTACTTC. Encoded protein: CTSTGGGQETQYF. This rearrangement joins TRBV1 to TRBJ2-5; the table names TRBD2, a call not compared with the DNA. TRBV1 is a documented pseudogene. The CDR3 contains 13 residues.

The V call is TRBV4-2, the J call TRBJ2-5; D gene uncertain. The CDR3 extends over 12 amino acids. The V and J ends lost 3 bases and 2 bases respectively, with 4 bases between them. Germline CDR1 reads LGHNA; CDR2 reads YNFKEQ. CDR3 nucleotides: TGTGCCAGCAGCCAGGCTCAAGAGACCCAGTACTTC. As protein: CASSQAQETQYF.

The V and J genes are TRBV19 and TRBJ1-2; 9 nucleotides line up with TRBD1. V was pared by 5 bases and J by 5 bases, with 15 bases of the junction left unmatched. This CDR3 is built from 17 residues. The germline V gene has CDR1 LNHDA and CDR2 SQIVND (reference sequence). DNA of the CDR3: TGTGCCAGTAGTCTTCGGACAGGGGAAGTCGTCGAGTATGGCTACACCTTC. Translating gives CASSLRTGEVVEYGYTF.

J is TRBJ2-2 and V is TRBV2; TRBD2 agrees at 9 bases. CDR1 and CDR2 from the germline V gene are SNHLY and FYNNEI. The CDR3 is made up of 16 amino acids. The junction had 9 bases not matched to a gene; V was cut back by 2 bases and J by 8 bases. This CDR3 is CASSENSGRTSGELFF. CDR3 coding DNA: TGTGCCAGCAGTGAAAATAGCGGGAGAACGTCTGGGGAGCTGTTTTTT.

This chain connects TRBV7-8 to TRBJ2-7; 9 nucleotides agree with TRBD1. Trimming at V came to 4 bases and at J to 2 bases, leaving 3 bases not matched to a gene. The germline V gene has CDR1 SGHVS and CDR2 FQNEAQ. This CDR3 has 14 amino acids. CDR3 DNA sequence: TGTGCCAGCAGCTCCGGGACAGGGACCTACGAGCAGTACTTC. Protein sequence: CASSSGTGTYEQYF.

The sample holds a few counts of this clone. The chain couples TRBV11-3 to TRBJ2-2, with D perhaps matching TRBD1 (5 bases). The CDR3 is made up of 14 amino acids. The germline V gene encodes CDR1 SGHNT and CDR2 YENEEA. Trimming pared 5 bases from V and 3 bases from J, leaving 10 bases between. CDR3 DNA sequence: TGTGCCAGCAGCCTCCAGGGCGACACCGGGGAGCTGTTTTTT. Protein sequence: CASSLQGDTGELFF.

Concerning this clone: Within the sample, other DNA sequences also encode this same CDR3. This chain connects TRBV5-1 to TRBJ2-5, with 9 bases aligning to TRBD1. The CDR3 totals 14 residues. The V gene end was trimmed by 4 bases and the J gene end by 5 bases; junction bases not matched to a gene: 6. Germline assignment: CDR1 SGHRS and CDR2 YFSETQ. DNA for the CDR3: TGCGCCAGCAGCCTGACAGGGGGTCAGGAGACCCAGTACTTC. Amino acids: CASSLTGGQETQYF.

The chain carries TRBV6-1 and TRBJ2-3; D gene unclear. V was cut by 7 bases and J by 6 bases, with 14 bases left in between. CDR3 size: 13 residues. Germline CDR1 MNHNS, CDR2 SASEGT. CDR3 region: CASKSTVRDTQYF. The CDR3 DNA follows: TGTGCCAGCAAATCCACGGTTCGGGATACGCAGTATTTT.

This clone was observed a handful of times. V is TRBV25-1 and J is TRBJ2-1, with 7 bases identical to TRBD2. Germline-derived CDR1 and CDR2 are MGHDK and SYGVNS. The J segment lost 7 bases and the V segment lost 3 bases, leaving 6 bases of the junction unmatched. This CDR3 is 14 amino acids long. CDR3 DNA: TGTGCCAGCAGTGAGTCAGGCGGGAGAAATGAGCAGTTCTTC. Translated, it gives CASSESGGRNEQFF. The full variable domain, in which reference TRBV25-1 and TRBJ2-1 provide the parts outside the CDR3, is EADIYQTPRYLVIGTGKKITLECSQTMGHDKMYWYQQDPGMELHLIHYSYGVNSTEKGDLSSESTVSRIRTEHFPLTLESARPSHTSQYLCASSESGGRNEQFFGPGTRLTVL.

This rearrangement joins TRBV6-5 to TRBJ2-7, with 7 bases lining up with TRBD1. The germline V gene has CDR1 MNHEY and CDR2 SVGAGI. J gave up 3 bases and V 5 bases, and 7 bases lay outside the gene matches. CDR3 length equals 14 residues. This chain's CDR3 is CASSDTGDLYEQYF. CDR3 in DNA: TGTGCCAGCAGTGACACAGGGGACCTCTACGAGCAGTACTTC.

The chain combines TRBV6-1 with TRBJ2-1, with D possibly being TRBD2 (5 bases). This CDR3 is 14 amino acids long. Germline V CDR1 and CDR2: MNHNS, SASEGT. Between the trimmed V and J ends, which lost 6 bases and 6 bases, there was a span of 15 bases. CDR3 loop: CASSSAGRGNEQFF. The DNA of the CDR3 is TGTGCCAGCAGCAGCGCGGGTCGCGGCAATGAGCAGTTCTTC.

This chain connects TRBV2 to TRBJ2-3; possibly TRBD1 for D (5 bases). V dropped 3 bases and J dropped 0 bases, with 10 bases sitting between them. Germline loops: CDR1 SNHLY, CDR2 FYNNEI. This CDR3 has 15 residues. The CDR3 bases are TGTGCCAGCAGTGACGACAGCTATAGCACAGATACGCAGTATTTT. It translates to CASSDDSYSTDTQYF.

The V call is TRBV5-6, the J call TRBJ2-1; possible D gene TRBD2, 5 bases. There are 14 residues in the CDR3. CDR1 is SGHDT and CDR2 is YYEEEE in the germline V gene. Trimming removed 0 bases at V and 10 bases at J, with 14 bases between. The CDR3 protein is CASSLVDLGSEQFF. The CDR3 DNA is TGTGCCAGCAGCTTGGTGGACCTTGGGAGCGAGCAGTTCTTC. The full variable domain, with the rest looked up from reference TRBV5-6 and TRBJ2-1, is DAGVTQSPTHLIKTRGQQVTLRCSPKSGHDTVSWYQQALGQGPQFIFQYYEEEERQRGNFPDRFSGHQFPNYSSELNVNALLLGDSALYLCASSLVDLGSEQFFGPGTRLTVL.

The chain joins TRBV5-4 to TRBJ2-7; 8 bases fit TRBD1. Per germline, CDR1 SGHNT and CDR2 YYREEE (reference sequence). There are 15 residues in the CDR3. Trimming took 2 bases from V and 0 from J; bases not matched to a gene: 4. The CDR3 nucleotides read TGTGCCAGCAGCTTTTCAGGGGGCCTCTCCTACGAGCAGTACTTC. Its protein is CASSFSGGLSYEQYF.

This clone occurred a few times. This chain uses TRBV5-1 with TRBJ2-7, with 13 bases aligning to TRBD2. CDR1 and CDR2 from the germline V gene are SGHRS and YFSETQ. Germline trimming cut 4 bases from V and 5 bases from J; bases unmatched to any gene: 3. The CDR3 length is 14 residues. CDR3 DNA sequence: TGCGCCAGCAGCCCCGGACTAGCGGGAGACGAGCAGTACTTC. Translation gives CASSPGLAGDEQYF.

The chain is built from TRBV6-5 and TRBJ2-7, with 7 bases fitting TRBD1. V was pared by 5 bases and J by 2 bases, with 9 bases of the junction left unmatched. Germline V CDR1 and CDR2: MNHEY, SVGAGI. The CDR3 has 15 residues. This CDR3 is CASSPPERGPYEQYF. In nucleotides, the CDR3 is TGTGCCAGCAGTCCGCCGGAGAGGGGGCCCTACGAGCAGTACTTC.

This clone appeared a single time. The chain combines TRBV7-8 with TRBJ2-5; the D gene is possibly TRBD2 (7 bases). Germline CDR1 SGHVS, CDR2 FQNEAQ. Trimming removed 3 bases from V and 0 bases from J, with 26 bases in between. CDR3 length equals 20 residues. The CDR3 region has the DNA TGTGCCAGCAGCTTCCGATGGATCGGCCCCAGGGGAGGGGACCAAGAGACCCAGTACTTC. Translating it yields CASSFRWIGPRGGDQETQYF.

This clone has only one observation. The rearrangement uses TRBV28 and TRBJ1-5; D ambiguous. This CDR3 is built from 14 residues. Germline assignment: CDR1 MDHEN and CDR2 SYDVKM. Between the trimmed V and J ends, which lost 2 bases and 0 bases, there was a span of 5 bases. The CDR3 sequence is CASSLPNSNQPQHF. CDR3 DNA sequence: TGTGCCAGCAGTTTACCCAATAGCAATCAGCCCCAGCATTTT.

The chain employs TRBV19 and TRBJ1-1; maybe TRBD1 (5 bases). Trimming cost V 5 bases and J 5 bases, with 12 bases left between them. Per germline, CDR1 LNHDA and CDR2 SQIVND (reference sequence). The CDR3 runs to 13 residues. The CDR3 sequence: CASSAQGTTEAFF. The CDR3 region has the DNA TGTGCCAGTAGTGCCCAGGGTACGACTGAAGCTTTCTTT. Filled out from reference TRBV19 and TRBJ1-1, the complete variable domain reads DGGITQSPKYLFRKEGQNVTLSCEQNLNHDAMYWYRQDPGQGLRLIYYSQIVNDFQKGDIAEGYSVSREKKESFPLTVTSAQKNPTAFYLCASSAQGTTEAFFGQGTRLTVV.

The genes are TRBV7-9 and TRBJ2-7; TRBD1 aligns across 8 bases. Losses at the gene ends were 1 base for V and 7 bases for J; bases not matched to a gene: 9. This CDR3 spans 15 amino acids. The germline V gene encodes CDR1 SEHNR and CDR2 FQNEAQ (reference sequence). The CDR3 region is CASSLGAGGAGEQYF. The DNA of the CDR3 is TGTGCCAGCAGCTTAGGGGCAGGGGGCGCGGGGGAGCAGTACTTC. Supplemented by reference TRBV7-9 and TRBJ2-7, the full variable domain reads DTGVSQNPRHKITKRGQNVTFRCDPISEHNRLYWYRQTLGQGPEFLTYFQNEAQLEKSRLLSDRFSAERPKGSFSTLEIQRTEQGDSAMYLCASSLGAGGAGEQYFGPGTRLTVT.

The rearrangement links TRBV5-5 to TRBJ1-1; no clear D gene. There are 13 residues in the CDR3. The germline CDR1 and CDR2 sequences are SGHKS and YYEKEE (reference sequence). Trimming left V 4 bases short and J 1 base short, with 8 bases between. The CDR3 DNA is TGTGCCAGCAGCGGCTGGTCGAACACTGAAGCTTTCTTT. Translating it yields CASSGWSNTEAFF.

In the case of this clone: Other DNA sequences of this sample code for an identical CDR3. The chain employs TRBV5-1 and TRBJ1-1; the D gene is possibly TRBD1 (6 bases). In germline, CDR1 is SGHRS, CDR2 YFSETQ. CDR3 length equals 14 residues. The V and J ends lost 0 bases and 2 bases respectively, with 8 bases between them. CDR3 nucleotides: TGCGCCAGCAGCTTGGGGACAGCAAACACTGAAGCTTTCTTT. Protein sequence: CASSLGTANTEAFF.

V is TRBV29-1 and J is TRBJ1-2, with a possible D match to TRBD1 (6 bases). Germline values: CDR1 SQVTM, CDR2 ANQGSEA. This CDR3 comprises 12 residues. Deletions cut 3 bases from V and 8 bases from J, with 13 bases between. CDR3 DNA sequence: TGCAGCGTTGACAGCCAGGGGCAAGGCTACACCTTC. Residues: CSVDSQGQGYTF. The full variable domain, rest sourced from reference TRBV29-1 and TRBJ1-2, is SAVISQKPSRDICQRGTSLTIQCQVDSQVTMMFWYRQQPGQSLTLIATANQGSEATYESGFVIDKFPISRPNLTFSTLTVSNMSPEDSSIYLCSVDSQGQGYTFGSGTRLTVV.

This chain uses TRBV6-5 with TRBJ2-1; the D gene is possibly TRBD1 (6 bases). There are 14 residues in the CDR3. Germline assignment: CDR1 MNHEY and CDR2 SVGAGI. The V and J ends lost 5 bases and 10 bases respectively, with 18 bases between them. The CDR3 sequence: CASSKPLGGGEQFF. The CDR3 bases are TGTGCCAGCAGTAAGCCCCTTGGGGGCGGCGAGCAGTTCTTC.

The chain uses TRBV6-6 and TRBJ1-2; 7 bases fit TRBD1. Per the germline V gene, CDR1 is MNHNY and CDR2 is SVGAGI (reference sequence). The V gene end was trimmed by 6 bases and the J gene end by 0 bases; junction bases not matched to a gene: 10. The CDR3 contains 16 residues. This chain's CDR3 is CASSSSGQTTNYGYTF. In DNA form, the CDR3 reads TGTGCCAGCAGCTCTTCGGGACAGACCACTAACTATGGCTACACCTTC.

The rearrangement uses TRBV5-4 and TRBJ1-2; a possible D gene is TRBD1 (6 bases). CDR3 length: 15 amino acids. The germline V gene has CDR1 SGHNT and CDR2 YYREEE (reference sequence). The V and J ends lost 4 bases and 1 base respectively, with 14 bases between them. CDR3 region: CASSLWTADNYGYTF. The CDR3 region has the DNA TGTGCCAGCAGCCTATGGACAGCCGATAACTATGGCTACACCTTC.

CDR3 sequence reads: CASSEAAAGTGELFF. DNA for the CDR3: TGTGCCAGCAGTGAAGCAGCGGCAGGTACCGGGGAGCTGTTTTTT. V gene TRBV2 combines with J gene TRBJ2-2, with D possibly TRBD2 on 5 matching bases. Germline V gene sequence: CDR1 SNHLY, CDR2 FYNNEI. V lost 0 bases and J 5 bases, leaving 10 bases between the germline ends. The CDR3 length is 15 residues.

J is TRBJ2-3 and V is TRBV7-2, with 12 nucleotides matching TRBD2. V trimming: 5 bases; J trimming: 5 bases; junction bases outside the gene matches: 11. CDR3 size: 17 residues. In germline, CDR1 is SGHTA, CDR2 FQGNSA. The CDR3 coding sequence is TGTGCCAGCAGCCGAGACCCTAGCGGGAGGGCCGGAGATACGCAGTATTTT. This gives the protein CASSRDPSGRAGDTQYF.

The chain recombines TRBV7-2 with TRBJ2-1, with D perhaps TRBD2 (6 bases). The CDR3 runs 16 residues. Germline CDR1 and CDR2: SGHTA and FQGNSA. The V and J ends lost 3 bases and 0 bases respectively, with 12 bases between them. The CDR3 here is CASSFGSGSSYNEQFF. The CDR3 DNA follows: TGTGCCAGCAGCTTTGGGTCCGGGAGCTCCTACAATGAGCAGTTCTTC.